This TCR beta chain was sequenced during a study of blood T cell repertoires in COVID-19. V dropped 6 bases and J dropped 3; count of bases not matched to a gene: 11. Germline-derived CDR1 and CDR2 are MNHEY and SVGAGI. This CDR3 has 15 residues. Profiling relied on immunoSEQ multiplex PCR, and the TCRdb table lists in-frame clones only, not all of them. The data show about 150,000 clones, more than 75% seen once. This clonotype originated in a man aged 45-65 years who had recovered from COVID-19. Sequencing input: peripheral blood. The chain has TRBV6-5 and TRBJ2-7, with 7 bases lining up with TRBD2. CDR3 bases: TGTGCCAGCAGCAAGAGAGAGGCGGGGGACTACGAGCAGTACTTC. Residues: CASSKREAGDYEQYF.